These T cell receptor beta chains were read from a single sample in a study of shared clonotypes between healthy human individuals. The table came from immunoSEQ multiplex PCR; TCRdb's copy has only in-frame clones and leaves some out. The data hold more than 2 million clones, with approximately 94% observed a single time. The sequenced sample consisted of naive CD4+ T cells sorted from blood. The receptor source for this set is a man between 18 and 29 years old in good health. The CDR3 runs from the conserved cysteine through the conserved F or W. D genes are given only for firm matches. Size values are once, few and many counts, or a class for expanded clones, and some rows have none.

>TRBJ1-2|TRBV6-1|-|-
TGTGCCAGCAGTGAAGCTACACGAACCGTCATCTATGGCTACACCTTC
CASSEATRTVIYGYTF
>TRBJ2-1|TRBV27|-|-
TGTGCCAGCAGACAGGACAATGAGCAGTTCTTC
CASRQDNEQFF
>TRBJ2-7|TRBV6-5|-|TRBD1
TGTGCCAGCAGTAGAACAGACAGGGACTACGAGCAGTACTTC
CASSRTDRDYEQYF
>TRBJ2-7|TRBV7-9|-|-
TGTGCCAGCAGCTTAGCTTCCGGGGGCGCTTCCTACGAGCAGTACTTC
CASSLASGGASYEQYF
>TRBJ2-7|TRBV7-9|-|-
TGTGCCAGCAGCCCACAAACTTACACCTACGAGCAGTACTTC
CASSPQTYTYEQYF
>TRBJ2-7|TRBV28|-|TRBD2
TGTGCCAGCAGTTTATCTCGACTAGCGGGAGCACGTTCCGACGAGCAGTACTTC
CASSLSRLAGARSDEQYF
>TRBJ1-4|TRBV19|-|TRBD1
TGTGCCAGTAGACCCGGAGAGGGGGCGCATATAACTAATGAAAAACTGTTTTTT
CASRPGEGAHITNEKLFF
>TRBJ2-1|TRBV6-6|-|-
TGTGCCAGCACCACTAATAGGGAGCTTAACTACAATGAGCAGTTCTTC
CASTTNRELNYNEQFF
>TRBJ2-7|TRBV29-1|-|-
TGCAGCGTTGGACAGGCGCGCTACGAGCAGTACTTC
CSVGQARYEQYF
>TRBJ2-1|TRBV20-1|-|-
TGCAGTGCTAAAGAGCCTGGGGTCCTCTTC
CSAKEPGVLF
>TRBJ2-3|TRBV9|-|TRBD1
TGTGCCAGCAGCGGACGGGTAGACAGGGTGGAGTATTTT
CASSGRVDRVEYF
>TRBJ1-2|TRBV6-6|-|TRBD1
TGTGCCAGCAGTTACGGTCAGGGGGATAACTATGGCTACACCTTC
CASSYGQGDNYGYTF
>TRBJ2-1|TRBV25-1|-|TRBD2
TGTGCCAGCAGTGAATCTCTACTAGCGGGGGGGAATGAGCAGTTCTTC
CASSESLLAGGNEQFF
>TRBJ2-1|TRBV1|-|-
TGCACCAGCAGCCAAGTCAACTACAATGAGCAGTTCTTC
CTSSQVNYNEQFF
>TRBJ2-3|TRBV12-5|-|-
TGTGCTAGTGGTTTGGTACCCTATAAGGGGGATACGCAGTATTTT
CASGLVPYKGDTQYF
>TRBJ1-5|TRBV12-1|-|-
TGTGCCAGCAGCCTGACAGGGATGAGCAATCAGCCCCAGCATTTT
CASSLTGMSNQPQHF
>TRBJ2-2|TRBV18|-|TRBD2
TGTGCCAGCTCACCACCTGTCGCGGGGGGGCGCACCGGGGAGCTGTTTTTT
CASSPPVAGGRTGELFF
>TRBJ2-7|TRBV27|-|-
TGTGCCACCGGAAGAACCGGGATCTTCTACGAGCAGTACTTC
CATGRTGIFYEQYF
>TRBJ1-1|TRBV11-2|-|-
TGTGCCAGCAGCTTAATTTTCTCCGGGGGGTCTACTGAAGCTTTCTTT
CASSLIFSGGSTEAFF
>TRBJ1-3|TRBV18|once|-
TGTGCCAGCTCACCACCAGGGCTCCTCTCTGGAAACACCATATATTTT
CASSPPGLLSGNTIYF
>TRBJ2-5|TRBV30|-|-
TGTGCCGTCGCCCCTCGGGGTAAGGAGACCCAGTACTTC
CAVAPRGKETQYF
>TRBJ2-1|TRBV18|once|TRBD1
TGTGCCAGTAAGGGACAGGGGGGCCCTTCGCCGTTCTTC
CASKGQGGPSPFF
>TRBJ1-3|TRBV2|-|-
TGTGCCATTACGCACAGTAGTGCCCAAAGAAACACCATATATTTT
CAITHSSAQRNTIYF
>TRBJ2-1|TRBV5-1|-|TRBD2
TGCGCCAGCAGCTTGGTCGTTAGCGGGGGGGCGAACAATGAGCAGTTCTTC
CASSLVVSGGANNEQFF
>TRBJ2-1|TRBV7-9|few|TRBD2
TGTGCCAGCAGCCTTAGCGGGAGCTCCTACAATGAGCAGTTCTTC
CASSLSGSSYNEQFF
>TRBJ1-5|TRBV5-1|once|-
TGCGCCAGCAGTTTTGACAGCAATCAGCCCCAGCATTTT
CASSFDSNQPQHF
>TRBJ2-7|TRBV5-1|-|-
TGCGCCAGCAGCTCGCGATCTTACGAGCAGTACTTC
CASSSRSYEQYF
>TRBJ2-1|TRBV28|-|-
TGTGCCAGCAGTTTAAGGTTAACAGGGGCGGGGAATGAGCAGTTCTTC
CASSLRLTGAGNEQFF
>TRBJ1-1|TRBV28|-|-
TGTGCCAGCAGTTTGTGGGACCAGGTAGAGGAAGCTTTCTTT
CASSLWDQVEEAFF
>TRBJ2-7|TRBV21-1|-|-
TGTGCCAGCAGCAAAGTGGGAGACAGGAACTTTTACGAGCAGTACTTC
CASSKVGDRNFYEQYF
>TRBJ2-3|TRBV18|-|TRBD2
TGTGCCAGCTCACCAGAGGGACTAGCGGCAGATACGCAGTATTTT
CASSPEGLAADTQYF
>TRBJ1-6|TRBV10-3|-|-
TGTGCCATCAGTGAGTTTGGACAGTTAGATAATTCACCCCTCCACTTT
CAISEFGQLDNSPLHF
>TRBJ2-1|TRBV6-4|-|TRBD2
TGTGCCAGCAGTGCCCTCCCTGGGACTAGCGGGAGTGGTAATGAGCAGTTCTTC
CASSALPGTSGSGNEQFF
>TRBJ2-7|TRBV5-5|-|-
TGTGCCAGCAGCTTGAAAGGTCCCGGCGAGCAGTACTTC
CASSLKGPGEQYF
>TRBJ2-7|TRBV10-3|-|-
TGTGCCATCGCGCCGGTATCTACTAGAGAGCAGTACTTC
CAIAPVSTREQYF
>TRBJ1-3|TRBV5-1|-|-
TGCGCCAGCAGCTTCGAGCCTGGAAACACCATATATTTT
CASSFEPGNTIYF
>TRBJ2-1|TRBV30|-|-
TGTGCCTGGAGTAGTTACAGGGAATTGTACAATGAGCAGTTCTTC
CAWSSYRELYNEQFF
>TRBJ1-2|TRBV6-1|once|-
TGTGCCAGCAGTGAATTACGGGGACTGGACTATGGCTACACCTTC
CASSELRGLDYGYTF
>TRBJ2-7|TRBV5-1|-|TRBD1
TGCGCCAGCAGCTTAGGGACAGGGATATACGAGCAGTACTTC
CASSLGTGIYEQYF
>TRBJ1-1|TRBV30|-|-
TGTGCCTGGAGTGTCGGGGGCGCGGGCACTGAAGCTTTCTTT
CAWSVGGAGTEAFF